This T cell receptor beta chain was recovered during a study of OX40 agonist ivuxolimab in advanced cancers. As for the study in general: Checkpoint inhibitors had been given previously to roughly 36% of patients.

This CDR3 region has 15 residues. The V end was cut by 4 bases, the J end by 2 bases, with 9 bases between. CDR1 SGHDN and CDR2 FVKESK come from the germline V gene. Points from the study as a whole: Circulating CD4+ and CD8+ T cells showed clonal expansion by week 6 at 0.1 to 3.0 mg/kg.

This clone appeared a single time. The antigen is undetermined. Here immunoSEQ multiplex PCR was the method, and the copy in TCRdb shows in-frame clones only, minus some. The sample has about 5,900 clones; roughly 80% are singletons. J is TRBJ2-6 and V is TRBV14; D possibly matches TRBD1 or TRBD2 (5 bases each). This clonotype was sampled from an adult with an advanced solid tumor such as melanoma, head and neck, liver or kidney cancer. Specimen: CD4+ or CD8+ T cells sorted from blood, collected in a trial of the OX40 agonist ivuxolimab. In nucleotides, the CDR3 is TGTGCCAGCAGCCGAGGGGACCCTGGGGCCAACGTCCTGACTTTC. Residues: CASSRGDPGANVLTF. Looking up the rest from reference TRBV14 and TRBJ2-6 gives the full variable domain: EAGVTQFPSHSVIEKGQTVTLRCDPISGHDNLYWYRRVMGKEIKFLLHFVKESKQDESGMPNNRFLAERTGGTYSTLKVQPAELEDSGVYFCASSRGDPGANVLTFGAGSRLTVL.